This TCR beta chain originates from a study of T cell clonotyping in hematopoietic cell transplantation. Study results and limitations: Higher Inverse Simpson Index values in graft donor and pretransplant recipient predicted broader posttransplant TCR diversity. Recipient TCR diversity dropped after transplant; expanded clonotypes rose from day 30 to 180. At the given depth, recipient repertoires were over 97% de novo clonotypes. Without cell sorting, CD4 versus CD8 contributions remain unresolved.

The CDR3 spans 16 residues. The germline CDR1 and CDR2 sequences are SNHLY and FYNNEI. This clone has just a few counts. Its antigen is unknown. Sequencing used immunoSEQ multiplex PCR; TCRdb keeps in-frame clones, though not all of them. Here the sample spans fewer than 25,000 clones, more than 65% being singletons. Sequenced input: peripheral blood mononuclear cells. This chain uses TRBV2 with TRBJ2-5; D possibly corresponds to TRBD2 (6 bases). The DNA matches TRBJ2-7 better at its end, which makes the J call doubtful. The receptor comes from a man in his sixties in good health. Some clones in this sample may be carry-over from other donors' samples. CDR3 nucleotide sequence: TGTGCCAGCAGTGAGGGTTATAGTGGACTATCCTACGAGCAGTACTTC. This translates into CASSEGYSGLSYEQYF.